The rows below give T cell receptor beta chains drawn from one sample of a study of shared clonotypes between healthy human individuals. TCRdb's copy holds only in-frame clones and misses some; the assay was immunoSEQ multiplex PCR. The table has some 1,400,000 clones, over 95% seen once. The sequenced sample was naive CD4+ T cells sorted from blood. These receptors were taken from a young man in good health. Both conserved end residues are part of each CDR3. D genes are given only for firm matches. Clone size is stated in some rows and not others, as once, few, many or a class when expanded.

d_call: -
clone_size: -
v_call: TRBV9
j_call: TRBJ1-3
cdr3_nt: TGTGCCAGCAGCGTAGGGAGTCTCTCTGGAAACACCATATATTTT
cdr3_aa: CASSVGSLSGNTIYF

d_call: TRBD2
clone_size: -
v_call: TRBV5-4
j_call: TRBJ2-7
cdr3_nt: TGTGCCAGCAGCTTGAGTAGCGGGCCTACTAACGAGCAGTACTTC
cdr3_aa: CASSLSSGPTNEQYF

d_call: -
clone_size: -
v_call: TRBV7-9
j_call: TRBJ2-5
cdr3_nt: TGTGCCACTTCGGCTCAAGAGACCCAGTACTTC
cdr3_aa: CATSAQETQYF

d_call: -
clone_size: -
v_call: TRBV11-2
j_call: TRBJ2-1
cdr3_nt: TGTGCCAGCAGAGGCCTAGTGATGCCCAATGAGCAGTTCTTC
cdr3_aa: CASRGLVMPNEQFF

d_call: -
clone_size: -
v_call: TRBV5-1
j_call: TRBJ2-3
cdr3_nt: TGCGCCAGCAGCTTTGGGGGGAGGCCGGGCGATACGCAGTATTTT
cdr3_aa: CASSFGGRPGDTQYF

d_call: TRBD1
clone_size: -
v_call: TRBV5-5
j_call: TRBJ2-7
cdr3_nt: TGTGCCAGCAGCTTGGTCAGGGGGCTCTACGAGCAGTACTTC
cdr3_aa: CASSLVRGLYEQYF

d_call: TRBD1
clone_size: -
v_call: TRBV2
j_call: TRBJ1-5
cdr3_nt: TGTGCCAGCAGTTGGGACAGAGGGACGGACGGTAGCAATCAGCCCCAGCATTTT
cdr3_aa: CASSWDRGTDGSNQPQHF

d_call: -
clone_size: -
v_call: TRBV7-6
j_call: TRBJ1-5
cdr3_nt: TGTGCCAGCAGCCCGACAGGCGCCAATCAGCCCCAGCATTTT
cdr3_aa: CASSPTGANQPQHF

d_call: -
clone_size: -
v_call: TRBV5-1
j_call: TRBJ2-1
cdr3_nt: TGCGCCAGCAGCTTGTTCAGGGCGGCGAATGAGCAGTTCTTC
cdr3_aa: CASSLFRAANEQFF

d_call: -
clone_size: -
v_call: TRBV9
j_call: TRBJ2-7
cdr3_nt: TGTGCCAGCAGCGGGGGAACGCGAGAGCAGTACTTC
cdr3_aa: CASSGGTREQYF

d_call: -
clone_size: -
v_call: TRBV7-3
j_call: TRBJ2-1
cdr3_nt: TGTGCCAGCAGCCTTAGCGGCAGCTCCTACAATGAGCAGTTCTTC
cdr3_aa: CASSLSGSSYNEQFF

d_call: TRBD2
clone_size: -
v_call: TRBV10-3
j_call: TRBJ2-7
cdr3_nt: TGTGCCATCAGGGGGACTAGCGGGACCTACGAGCAGTACTTC
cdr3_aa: CAIRGTSGTYEQYF

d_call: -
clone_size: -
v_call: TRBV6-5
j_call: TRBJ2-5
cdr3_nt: TGTGCCAGCTCCTTGGGAGGGTCTAGGGGGGAGACCCAGTACTTC
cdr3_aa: CASSLGGSRGETQYF

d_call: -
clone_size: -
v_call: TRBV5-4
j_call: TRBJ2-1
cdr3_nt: TGTGCCAGCAGCCAACAGTCGGGATCCTACAATGAGCAGTTCTTC
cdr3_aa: CASSQQSGSYNEQFF

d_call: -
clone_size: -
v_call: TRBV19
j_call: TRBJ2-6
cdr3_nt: TGTGCCAGTAGCCCCCGCTCTGGGGCCAACGTCCTGACTTTC
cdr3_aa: CASSPRSGANVLTF

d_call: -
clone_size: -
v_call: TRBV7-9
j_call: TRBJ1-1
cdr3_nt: TGTGCCAGCAGCCACGGACCGAGACTGAACACTGAAGCTTTCTTT
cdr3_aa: CASSHGPRLNTEAFF

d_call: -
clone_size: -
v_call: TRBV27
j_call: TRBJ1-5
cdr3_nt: TGTGCCAGCAGTTTATTAGCTCAACCCAGGGACCTTAATCAGCCCCAGCATTTT
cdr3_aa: CASSLLAQPRDLNQPQHF

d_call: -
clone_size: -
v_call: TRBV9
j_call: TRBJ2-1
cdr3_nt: TGTGCCAGCAGGCAGGGGCGGGGTGGCGGCAATGAGCAGTTCTTC
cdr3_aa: CASRQGRGGGNEQFF

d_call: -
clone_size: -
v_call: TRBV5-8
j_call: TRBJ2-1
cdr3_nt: TGTGCCAGCAGCCCAAGAAGGAGCTCCTACAATGAGCAGTTCTTC
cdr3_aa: CASSPRRSSYNEQFF

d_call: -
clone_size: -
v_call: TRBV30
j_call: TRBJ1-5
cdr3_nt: TGTGCCTGGGGTTCCCAGGCCGCGGACCACGGATGGCCTCAGCCCCAGCATTTT
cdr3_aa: CAWGSQAADHGWPQPQHF

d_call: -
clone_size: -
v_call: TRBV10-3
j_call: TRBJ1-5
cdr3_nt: TGTGCCATCAGTGGAGGGGGAGGGGGAAATCAGCCCCAGCATTTT
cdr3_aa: CAISGGGGGNQPQHF

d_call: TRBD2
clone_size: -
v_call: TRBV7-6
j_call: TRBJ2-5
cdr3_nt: TGTGCCAGCAGCTTACCTGGACTAGCGGGAGCAGAGACCCAGTACTTC
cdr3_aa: CASSLPGLAGAETQYF

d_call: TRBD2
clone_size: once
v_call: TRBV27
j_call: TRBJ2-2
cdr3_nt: TGTGCCAGCAGTTCCTACGGGGGGGTGACCACCGGGGAGCTGTTTTTT
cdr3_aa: CASSSYGGVTTGELFF

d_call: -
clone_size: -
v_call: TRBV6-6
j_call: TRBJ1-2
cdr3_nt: TGTGCCAGCGGATACGAAGGCTACACCTTC
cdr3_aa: CASGYEGYTF

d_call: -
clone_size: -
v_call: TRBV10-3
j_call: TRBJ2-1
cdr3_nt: TGTGCCATCAGTGCCCGCAGGGGGGGCGATGAGCAGTTCTTC
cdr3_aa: CAISARRGGDEQFF

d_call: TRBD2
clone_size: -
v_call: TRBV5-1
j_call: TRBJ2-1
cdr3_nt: TGCGCCAGCAGCTCAGACCAGGCTAGCGGGAGATGGAATGAGCAGTTCTTC
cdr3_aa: CASSSDQASGRWNEQFF

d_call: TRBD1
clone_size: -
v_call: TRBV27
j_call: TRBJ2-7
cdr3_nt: TGTGCCAGCAGTTTATACAGGGGGTCCTACGAGCAGTACTTC
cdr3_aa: CASSLYRGSYEQYF